This T cell receptor (beta chain) originates from a study of cytomegalovirus exposure and HLA in healthy donors. The overall study: Unique TCRs numbering around 80 million, obtained from HLA-typed donors, made up an early data release. Overall study findings and caveats: The productive fraction for most TCR beta V segments was about 90% or about 30% in an earlier analysis. Sequencing likely generated an artifact that appeared as a cluster of highly shared sequence variants.

Details on this clone: Its cognate antigen is unknown.

V trimming: 4 bases; J trimming: 4 bases; junction bases outside the gene matches: 6. The CDR3 is made up of 15 amino acids. Germline loops: CDR1 SGHTA, CDR2 FQGNSA. Amplification used 60 Vbeta primers and 13 Jbeta primers. Generated by immunoSEQ multiplex PCR, the TCRdb table keeps only in-frame clones and is missing some. The data show some 99,000 clones, roughly 80% seen once. The source material was PBMCs. The clonotype originates from a woman between 45 and 60 years old in good health and CMV-seropositive. J is TRBJ2-2 and V is TRBV7-2; TRBD2 matches 7 bases. This CDR3 is CASSWGGRGTGELFF. For the CDR3, the DNA is TGTGCCAGCAGCTGGGGTGGGAGGGGCACCGGGGAGCTGTTTTTT.